This T cell receptor beta chain came from a study of tissue T cells after allogeneic stem cell transplantation. As for this clone: The listed genes are named as in mouse. The CDR3 end lies 1 residue beyond the end of the read and is filled in from the germline J gene.

Indicated time point: mouse harvest day 14 after allogeneic transplant. Each mouse received 10^7 T-cell-depleted marrow cells plus 10^6 splenic CD5+ T cells by tail vein. Using immunoSEQ multiplex PCR, the repertoire was profiled, and TCRdb retains in-frame clones only, with some absent. Here the sample spans 5,000 or so clones, roughly a third being singletons. The CDR3 sequence is 14 residues long. Germline V CDR1 and CDR2: FNHDT, SITEND (reference sequence). V lost 2 bases and J lost 0, with 5 bases in between. This sequence originates from a female BALB/c mouse given C57BL/6 T cells with graft-versus-host disease after an allogeneic hematopoietic cell transplant. J is TRBJ1-4 and V is TRBV19, with D hard to call. The sample taken for sequencing was skin. CDR3 sequence reads: CASSITISNERLFF. Incomplete CDR3 DNA: TGTGCCAGCAGTATTACAATTTCCAACGAAAGATTATTT.